These 14 T cell receptor beta chains came from one sample sequenced in a study of CD8 T cells in ankylosing spondylitis. TCRdb redid the calling of the 5' RACE reads with MiXCR, one entry per CDR3 protein. Of about 250,000 distinct CDR3 sequences listed, more than 25% are singletons. The sample comprised blood, either unsorted or a sorted T cell fraction (not recorded which). These receptors all come from a male donor with ankylosing spondylitis or in good health (not recorded which).

In its sample, this clonotype was seen a few times. V gene TRBV6-4 combines with J gene TRBJ2-1; a possible D gene is TRBD2 (6 bases). CDR1 and CDR2 (germline): MRHNA, SNTAGT. This CDR3 is 13 amino acids long. Trimming removed 4 bases at V and 7 bases at J, with 11 bases between. The CDR3 sequence is CASSASAGNEQFF. CDR3 DNA: TGTGCCAGCAGTGCATCCGCGGGGAATGAGCAGTTCTTC.

This clonotype was observed many times. This chain connects TRBV29-1 to TRBJ2-7, with D unclear. The ends were cut back, 3 bases at V and 3 bases at J, with 9 bases in the middle. The CDR3 totals 12 residues. Per germline, CDR1 SQVTM and CDR2 ANQGSEA. The CDR3 is CSVDQDGYEQYF. Here the CDR3 DNA reads TGCAGCGTTGATCAGGACGGCTACGAGCAGTACTTC.

The chain joins TRBV12-3 or TRBV12-4 to TRBJ1-1; 7 positions agree with TRBD1. The CDR3 totals 15 residues. Trimming took 6 bases from V and 6 from J; bases not matched to a gene: 13. The CDR3 is CASSLTGRKRAEAFF. For the CDR3, the DNA is TGTGCCAGCAGCCTGACAGGGCGGAAGAGGGCTGAAGCTTTCTTT.

V usage is TRBV6-1 and J usage is TRBJ1-2; unclear D gene. There are 14 residues in the CDR3. Deletions cut 10 bases from V and 5 bases from J, with 20 bases between. The V gene's germline CDR1 is MNHNS and CDR2 SASEGT. CDR3 sequence reads: CANSSDVDFYGYTF. The DNA of the CDR3 is TGTGCCAACTCATCTGACGTAGACTTTTATGGCTACACCTTC.

This clonotype was seen repeatedly, ten times or more. This chain uses TRBV29-1 with TRBJ2-4; tentative D call: TRBD1 (6 bases). In germline, CDR1 is SQVTM, CDR2 ANQGSEA. V lost 7 bases, J lost 5 bases, and 15 bases lay in between. The CDR3 runs to 13 residues. The CDR3 bases are TGCAGCGCCGTCGATGGACAGCAAAACATTCAGTACTTC. Amino acids: CSAVDGQQNIQYF.

This clonotype has only a few counts. The rearrangement links TRBV10-2 to TRBJ2-2, with D hard to call. The germline gives CDR1 WSHSY, CDR2 SAAADI. Trimming left V 7 bases short and J 2 bases short, with 8 bases between. The CDR3 covers 13 residues. The DNA for the CDR3 is TGCGCCAGCATTTCGGACAACACCGGGGAGCTGTTTTTT. Amino acid sequence: CASISDNTGELFF.

The chain recombines TRBV5-1 with TRBJ2-3; D tentatively reads TRBD1 or TRBD2 (5 bases each). The V and J ends lost 4 bases and 3 bases respectively, with 15 bases between them. The CDR3 contains 15 residues. Germline CDR1 is SGHRS and CDR2 is YFSETQ. CDR3 in DNA: TGCGCCAGCAGCCCAGGGACCTGGGGGACAGATACGCAGTATTTT. Protein product: CASSPGTWGTDTQYF.

Comments on this clonotype: The CDR3 does not close with the conserved phenylalanine or tryptophan, likely indicating a read error. J is TRBJ1-2 and V is TRBV12-3 or TRBV12-4; D is ambiguous. The CDR3 has 16 amino acids. Trimming left V 5 bases short and J 1 base short, with 17 bases between. The CDR3, as DNA: TGTGCCAGCAGTACATCGACATGGACCCTTAACTATGGCTACACCTTG. It encodes CASSTSTWTLNYGYTL.

This clonotype turned up a few times. The chain employs TRBV12-3 or TRBV12-4 and TRBJ2-2, with TRBD1 identical over 7 bases. This CDR3 comprises 14 residues. Germline trimming cut 6 bases from V and 4 bases from J; bases unmatched to any gene: 5. Written as DNA, the CDR3 is TGTGCCAGCAGCCCGGGACAGCCCACCGGGGAGCTGTTTTTT. Its protein product is CASSPGQPTGELFF.

This clonotype appeared a few times. The V gene is TRBV12-3 or TRBV12-4, the J gene TRBJ2-2; D gene unclear. The CDR3 has 16 amino acids. The V end was cut by 6 bases, the J end by 2 bases, with 16 bases between. The CDR3 coding sequence is TGTGCCAGCAGCAGCCGACACTTTCCCAACACCGGGGAGCTGTTTTTT. Residues: CASSSRHFPNTGELFF.

The CDR3 region is CSARAGLVLLETQYF. CDR3 sequence (DNA): TGCAGTGCTAGAGCGGGACTAGTACTTTTAGAGACCCAGTACTTC. The gene calls are TRBV20-1 and TRBJ2-5; 8 bases align to TRBD2. From germline, CDR1 is DFQATT and CDR2 SNEGSKA (reference sequence). Trimming removed 1 base from V and 4 bases from J; junction bases left unmatched: 8. The CDR3 has 15 amino acids.

This CDR3 is CATSGEEPNSNQPQHF. CDR3 sequence (DNA): TGTGCCACCAGTGGAGAGGAGCCTAATAGCAATCAGCCCCAGCATTTT. The V call is TRBV24-1, the J call TRBJ1-5, with D unclear. Trimming stripped 5 bases from V and 0 bases from J, with 13 bases between. The germline gives CDR1 KGHDR, CDR2 SFDVKD. The CDR3 is 16 residues long.

J is TRBJ2-2 and V is TRBV10-2; 7 bases are a match to TRBD2. With 2 bases clipped from V and 0 bases from J, the junction kept 6 bases outside the gene matches. There are 17 residues in the CDR3. Germline V CDR1 and CDR2: WSHSY, SAAADI. CDR3 residues: CASSEIRDYPNTGELFF. DNA for the CDR3: TGCGCCAGCAGTGAGATCCGGGACTACCCGAACACCGGGGAGCTGTTTTTT.

This clonotype is a singleton in its sample. The chain uses TRBV7-3 and TRBJ2-7, with D perhaps TRBD1 (5 bases). Trimming took 2 bases from V and 1 from J, leaving 9 bases between them. The CDR3 covers 14 residues. Germline assignment: CDR1 SGHTA and CDR2 FQGTGA. The CDR3 loop is CASSLGPGSYEQYF. For the CDR3, the DNA is TGTGCCAGCAGCTTAGGGCCAGGGTCCTACGAGCAGTACTTC.